One and the same sample provided the 26 T cell receptor beta chains below, sequenced in a study of neurological immune-mediated disorders (dated by TCRdb to 2018 to 2020). Library generation was performed with 5' RACE. Instrument on record: Illumina HiSeq 2500. The public reads were reanalyzed by TCRdb: fastp trimming at Q25, MiXCR alignment, in-frame beta chains only. For every CDR3 protein sequence, its rows merge into one entry that carries the most common genes and DNA. The sample records fewer than 75,000 distinct CDR3 sequences, 3.5% to 5% of which are singletons. 6.9% of the sample rests with the top ten. The sample taken for sequencing was PBMCs. These receptors all come from a man aged 30 to 45 with multiple sclerosis.

The sample holds a few counts of this clonotype. This chain connects TRBV18 to TRBJ2-7, with D possibly matching TRBD1 (5 bases). Trimming removed 2 bases at V and 1 base at J, with 12 bases between. CDR3 length: 15 amino acids. From germline, CDR1 is KGHSH and CDR2 LQKENI. CDR3 sequence reads: CASSPGLAGSYEQYV. The CDR3 coding sequence is TGTGCCAGCTCACCAGGGCTGGCAGGGTCCTACGAGCAGTACGTC.

The sample holds many counts of this clonotype. CDR3 nucleotide sequence: TGCGCCAGCAGCAAGGGGGGGGCCGGTGAGACCCAGTACTTC. Translation: CASSKGGAGETQYF. This chain joins TRBV5-1 and TRBJ2-5; D might be TRBD2 (7 bases). CDR1 and CDR2 (germline): SGHRS, YFSETQ. CDR3 length: 14 amino acids. V lost 4 bases to trimming and J lost 5 bases, with 15 bases between them. Based on the CDR3 plus reference TRBV5-1 and TRBJ2-5, the full variable domain is KAGVTQTPRYLIKTRGQQVTLSCSPISGHRSVSWYQQTPGQGLQFLFEYFSETQRNKGNFPGRFSGRQFSNSRSEMNVSTLELGDSALYLCASSKGGAGETQYFGPGTRLLVL.

The chain combines TRBV29-1 with TRBJ1-4; D is undetermined. The CDR3 has 12 residues. Germline V gene lookup returns CDR1 SQVTM and CDR2 ANQGSEA. V was pared by 4 bases and J by 8 bases, with 11 bases between. The CDR3 loop reads CSVAKTEEKLFF. The CDR3 DNA reads as TGCAGCGTTGCCAAAACAGAGGAAAAACTGTTTTTT.

On this clonotype itself: This may arise from a read error, as a much more abundant clone is one base away. The chain employs TRBV4-1 and TRBJ2-7, with a tentative D call TRBD2 (5 bases). Germline V lookup: CDR1 MGHRA, CDR2 YSYEKL. V gave up 1 base and J gave up 3 bases, with 31 bases separating them. The CDR3 loop spans 21 amino acids. The CDR3 is CASSQVFNPPVFGRTYYEQYF. The CDR3 nucleotides read TGCGCCAGCAGCCAAGTCTTTAACCCCCCGGTATTCGGCAGGACTTACTACGAGCAGTACTTC.

This clonotype rates as medium-sized. The chain employs TRBV24-1 and TRBJ2-1; D call uncertain. V was trimmed by 5 bases and J by 5 bases, leaving 6 bases between them. CDR1 KGHDR and CDR2 SFDVKD come from the germline V gene. This CDR3 has 12 amino acids. CDR3 nucleotides: TGTGCCACCAGTGTTGGTGACAATGAGCAGTTCTTC. This encodes CATSVGDNEQFF.

The chain links TRBV20-1 to TRBJ2-7, with 8 bases lining up with TRBD1. After removal of 3 bases from V and 6 bases from J, the junction contained 7 bases not matched to a gene. Germline V gives CDR1 DFQATT, CDR2 SNEGSKA (reference sequence). The CDR3 loop spans 13 amino acids. Here the CDR3 reads CSARDRAFPEQYF. The DNA for the CDR3 is TGCAGTGCTAGGGACAGGGCCTTTCCCGAGCAGTACTTC.

This clonotype was observed many times. CDR3 DNA: TGTGCCAGCAGTTACTCGTTGAGTAAAGGACACGGGTACTATGGCTACACCTTC. Protein: CASSYSLSKGHGYYGYTF. This sequence joins TRBV6-5 and TRBJ1-2, with D perhaps TRBD1 (5 bases). Trimming took off 0 bases at V and 3 bases at J, with 20 bases between the two ends. Looked up from germline, CDR1 is MNHEY and CDR2 is SVGAGI. This CDR3 comprises 18 residues.

This clonotype has at least ten counts. V and J are TRBV7-9 and TRBJ2-6, with a tentative D call TRBD1 (6 bases). Trimming took 4 bases from V and 4 from J, leaving 14 bases between them. In germline, CDR1 is SEHNR, CDR2 FQNEAQ (reference sequence). The CDR3 contains 16 residues. CDR3 sequence reads: CASSSMAGAGANVLTF. DNA of the CDR3: TGTGCCAGCAGCTCTATGGCAGGGGCCGGGGCCAACGTCCTGACTTTC.

A few counts support this clonotype. The rearrangement joins TRBV5-1 to TRBJ2-7; 9 positions match TRBD1. Germline V gives CDR1 SGHRS, CDR2 YFSETQ. V lost 8 bases to trimming and J lost 3 bases; unmatched junction nucleotides: 21. The CDR3 is 18 residues long. This CDR3 is CASSPRGTGHGGHYEQYF. Here the CDR3 DNA reads TGCGCCAGTAGTCCGCGGGGGACAGGGCACGGTGGGCACTACGAGCAGTACTTC.

The sample holds many counts of this clonotype. J is TRBJ1-5 and V is TRBV2, with TRBD1 matching over 8 bases. Looked up from germline, CDR1 is SNHLY and CDR2 is FYNNEI. The CDR3 spans 14 residues. V lost 5 bases to trimming and J lost 3 bases; unmatched junction nucleotides: 3. The DNA for the CDR3 is TGTGCCAGCAGTACGGACAGGGTCAATCAGCCCCAGCATTTT. It yields the protein CASSTDRVNQPQHF.

This clonotype was found many times. V and J are TRBV9 and TRBJ1-6; TRBD1 matches at 9 bases. The CDR3 is made up of 20 amino acids. The germline V gene encodes CDR1 SGDLS and CDR2 YYNGEE. Losses at the gene ends were 2 bases for V and 9 bases for J; bases not matched to a gene: 21. The CDR3 is CASSVGGLGGDREGGSPLHF. DNA of the CDR3: TGTGCCAGCAGCGTTGGCGGCCTAGGAGGGGACAGGGAAGGAGGTTCACCCCTCCACTTT.

The CDR3 spells CASSLVGQGSPYEQYV. The DNA for the CDR3 is TGTGCCAGCAGCTTAGTGGGACAGGGTTCCCCCTACGAGCAGTACGTC. This sequence joins TRBV7-8 and TRBJ2-7; 9 bases line up with TRBD1. This CDR3 has 16 residues. V was clipped by 1 base and J by 2 bases; unmatched bases: 6. The germline V gene encodes CDR1 SGHVS and CDR2 FQNEAQ.

Only a few counts were recorded for this clonotype. The chain couples TRBV27 to TRBJ1-2; D remains ambiguous. Germline V gives CDR1 MNHEY, CDR2 SMNVEV (reference sequence). The CDR3 loop spans 13 amino acids. The V and J ends lost 3 bases and 4 bases respectively, with 9 bases between them. CDR3 sequence: CASSFRASYGYTF. DNA for the CDR3: TGTGCCAGCAGTTTCCGGGCTAGCTATGGCTACACCTTC.

The sample holds many counts of this clonotype. The V gene is TRBV20-1, the J gene TRBJ1-1, with a tentative D call TRBD1 (5 bases). V was clipped by 6 bases and J by 11 bases, with 13 bases between them. CDR3 length equals 10 residues. Germline V lookup: CDR1 DFQATT, CDR2 SNEGSKA (reference sequence). CDR3 DNA: TGCAGTGCCCCGGGACGGTGGGCTTTCTTT. The encoded protein is CSAPGRWAFF.

This clonotype was seen many times. The V gene is TRBV6-5, the J gene TRBJ2-1, with TRBD2 matching over 12 bases. CDR1 and CDR2 from the germline V gene are MNHEY and SVGAGI. Unmatched junction bases numbered 6, after V lost 6 bases and J lost 9 bases. This CDR3 spans 14 amino acids. CDR3 nucleotide sequence: TGTGCCAGCAGCCTAGCGGGGGGGGCAATTGAGCAGTTCTTC. Its protein product is CASSLAGGAIEQFF.

This clonotype came up many times. The chain joins TRBV12-3 or TRBV12-4 to TRBJ1-1; D is undetermined. The V end was cut by 6 bases, the J end by 4 bases, with 12 bases between. This CDR3 is built from 13 residues. CDR3 coding DNA: TGTGCCAGCAGCCCCATGAGTGGCACTGAAGCTTTCTTT. The encoded protein is CASSPMSGTEAFF.

This clonotype was counted ten times or more. The chain's CDR3 is CSVDRSPEGETQYF. The DNA of the CDR3 is TGCAGCGTTGACAGGTCACCCGAGGGGGAGACCCAGTACTTC. The genes are TRBV29-1 and TRBJ2-5; D might be TRBD1 or TRBD2, each matching 5 bases. CDR3 size: 14 residues. The germline CDR1 and CDR2 sequences are SQVTM and ANQGSEA. V was shortened by 3 bases and J by 5 bases, with 16 bases between the two germline ends.

In its sample, this clonotype was seen many times. V usage is TRBV7-3 and J usage is TRBJ1-2; tentative D call: TRBD1 (6 bases). This CDR3 contains 16 residues. Deletions cut 4 bases from V and 0 bases from J, with 15 bases between. Germline CDR1 is SGHTA and CDR2 is FQGTGA. The CDR3 DNA sequence: TGTGCCAGCAGCTCGGATCTACAGGGACCTAACTATGGCTACACCTTC. It translates to CASSSDLQGPNYGYTF.

In its sample, this clonotype was seen many times. The V and J genes are TRBV6-6 and TRBJ1-1; D may be TRBD1 (6 bases). This CDR3 contains 16 residues. CDR1 and CDR2 from the germline V gene are MNHNY and SVGAGI (reference sequence). V lost 2 bases and J 4 bases, leaving 17 bases between the germline ends. Here the CDR3 DNA reads TGTGCCAGCAGTTACACCAGGAGGAAGGGGGGCACTGAAGCTTTCTTT. Its protein product is CASSYTRRKGGTEAFF.

In its sample, this clonotype was seen many times. This chain links TRBV20-1 with TRBJ1-6; D not certain. The V and J ends lost 1 base and 9 bases respectively, with 10 bases between them. The germline V gene encodes CDR1 DFQATT and CDR2 SNEGSKA (reference sequence). The CDR3 sequence is 13 residues long. CDR3 residues: CSARGGSGSPLHF. The CDR3 DNA reads as TGCAGTGCTAGAGGGGGTAGCGGTTCACCCCTCCACTTT.

This clonotype was counted at least ten times. The CDR3 DNA is TGCGCCAGCAGCTTGGCGCTAGCGGGCACAGATACGCAGTATTTT. Protein: CASSLALAGTDTQYF. The chain carries TRBV5-1 and TRBJ2-3; TRBD2 aligns across 7 bases. The CDR3 is 15 residues long. Germline CDR1 SGHRS, CDR2 YFSETQ. J lost 1 base, V lost 0 bases, and 2 bases had no gene match.

The sample holds many counts of this clonotype. J is TRBJ2-3 and V is TRBV29-1, with D possibly TRBD1 on 5 matching bases. Trimming pared 5 bases from V and 9 bases from J, leaving 12 bases between. The germline V gene has CDR1 SQVTM and CDR2 ANQGSEA. The CDR3 extends over 11 amino acids. CDR3 bases: TGCAGCGTTCTGCAGGGTGACACGCAGTATTTT. Amino acids: CSVLQGDTQYF.

This clonotype was counted many times. This chain links TRBV5-1 with TRBJ2-5; tentative D call: TRBD2 (6 bases). The V end was cut by 2 bases, the J end by 4 bases, with 9 bases between. CDR1 and CDR2 from the germline V gene are SGHRS and YFSETQ. The CDR3 length is 13 residues. This CDR3 is CASSFRRGETQYF. The CDR3 nucleotides are TGCGCCAGCAGCTTTAGGAGGGGAGAGACCCAGTACTTC.

This clonotype was detected ten times or more. V is TRBV29-1 and J is TRBJ2-5; D is unresolved. Trimming took 6 bases from V and 5 from J, leaving 10 bases between them. The CDR3 is 11 residues long. Germline values: CDR1 SQVTM, CDR2 ANQGSEA. The CDR3, as DNA: TGCAGCGTCCGACCGGCCGAGACCCAGTACTTC. It specifies CSVRPAETQYF.

This clonotype was seen repeatedly, ten times or more. The rearrangement joins TRBV28 to TRBJ2-2; the D gene is possibly TRBD1 (6 bases). The CDR3 loop spans 15 amino acids. The ends were cut back, 1 base at V and 4 bases at J, with 10 bases in the middle. The germline CDR1 and CDR2 sequences are MDHEN and SYDVKM. CDR3 in amino acids: CASSLSGHGTGELFF. In DNA, the CDR3 is TGTGCCAGCAGTTTATCGGGACATGGCACCGGGGAGCTGTTTTTT. The full variable domain, in which reference TRBV28 and TRBJ2-2 provide the parts outside the CDR3, is DVKVTQSSRYLVKRTGEKVFLECVQDMDHENMFWYRQDPGLGLRLIYFSYDVKMKEKGDIPEGYSVSREKKERFSLILESASTNQTSMYLCASSLSGHGTGELFFGEGSRLTVL.

This clonotype was seen many times. The J gene is TRBJ1-1, the V gene TRBV11-2; a possible D gene is TRBD1 (5 bases). This CDR3 is built from 17 residues. Germline V CDR1 and CDR2: SGHAT, FQNNGV. The V end was cut by 5 bases, the J end by 5 bases, with 24 bases between. The CDR3 region is CASSPRVMGVRGTEAFF. Here the CDR3 DNA reads TGTGCCAGCAGCCCCCGGGTGATGGGGGTGAGAGGGACTGAAGCTTTCTTT.